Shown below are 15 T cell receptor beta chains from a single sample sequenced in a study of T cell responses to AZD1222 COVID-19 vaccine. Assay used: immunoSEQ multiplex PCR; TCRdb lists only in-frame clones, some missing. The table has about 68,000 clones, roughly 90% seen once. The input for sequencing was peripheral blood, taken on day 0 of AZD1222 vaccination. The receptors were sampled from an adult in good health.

CDR3 protein: CSASDKRESTDTQYF. The CDR3 DNA sequence: TGCAGTGCTAGTGACAAGCGGGAAAGCACAGATACGCAGTATTTT. The genes are TRBV20-1 and TRBJ2-3; TRBD2 matches at 7 bases. In germline, CDR1 is DFQATT, CDR2 SNEGSKA (reference sequence). Trimming removed 3 bases from V and 0 bases from J; junction bases left unmatched: 6. The CDR3 spans 15 residues.

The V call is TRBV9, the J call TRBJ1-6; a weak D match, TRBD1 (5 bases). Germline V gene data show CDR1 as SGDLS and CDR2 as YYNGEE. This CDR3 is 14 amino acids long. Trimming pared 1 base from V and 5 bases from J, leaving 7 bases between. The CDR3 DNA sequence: TGTGCCAGCAGCGTAAGGGGAGATAATTCACCCCTCCACTTT. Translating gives CASSVRGDNSPLHF.

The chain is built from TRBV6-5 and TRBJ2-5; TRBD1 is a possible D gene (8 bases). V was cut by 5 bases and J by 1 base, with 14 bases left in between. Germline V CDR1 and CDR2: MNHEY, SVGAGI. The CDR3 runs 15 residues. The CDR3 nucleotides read TGTGCCAGCAGTATACAGGGGGGGGTCCAAGAGACCCAGTACTTC. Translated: CASSIQGGVQETQYF.

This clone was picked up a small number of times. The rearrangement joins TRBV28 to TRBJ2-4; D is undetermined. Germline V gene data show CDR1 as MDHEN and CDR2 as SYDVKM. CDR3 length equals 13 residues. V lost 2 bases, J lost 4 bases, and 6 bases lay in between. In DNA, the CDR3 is TGTGCCAGCAGTTTACGGCAGAAAAACATTCAGTACTTC. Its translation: CASSLRQKNIQYF.

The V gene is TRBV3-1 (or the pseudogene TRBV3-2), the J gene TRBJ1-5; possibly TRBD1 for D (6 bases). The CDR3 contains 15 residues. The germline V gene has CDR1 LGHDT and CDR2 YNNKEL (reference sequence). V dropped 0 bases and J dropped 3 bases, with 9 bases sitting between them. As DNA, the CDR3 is TGTGCCAGCAGCCAAGATGGGGGCAACAATCAGCCCCAGCATTTT. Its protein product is CASSQDGGNNQPQHF.

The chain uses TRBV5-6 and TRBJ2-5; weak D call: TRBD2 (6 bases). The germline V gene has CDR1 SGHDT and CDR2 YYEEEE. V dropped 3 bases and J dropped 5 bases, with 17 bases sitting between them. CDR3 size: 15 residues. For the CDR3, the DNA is TGTGCCAGCAGCTCTTGGACTACCGGTTTGGAGACCCAGTACTTC. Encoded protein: CASSSWTTGLETQYF.

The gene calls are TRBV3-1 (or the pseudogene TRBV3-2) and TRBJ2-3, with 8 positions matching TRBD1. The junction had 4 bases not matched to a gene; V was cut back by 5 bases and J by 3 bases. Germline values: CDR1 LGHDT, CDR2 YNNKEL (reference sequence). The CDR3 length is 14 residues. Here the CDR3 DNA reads TGTGCCAGCAGCGCCGACAGGGGTACAGATACGCAGTATTTT. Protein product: CASSADRGTDTQYF.

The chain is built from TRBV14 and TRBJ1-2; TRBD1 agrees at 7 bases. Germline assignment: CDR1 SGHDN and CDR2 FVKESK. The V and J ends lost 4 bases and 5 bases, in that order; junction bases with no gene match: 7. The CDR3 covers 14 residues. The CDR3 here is CASSPNRGSYGYTF. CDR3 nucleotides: TGTGCCAGCAGCCCCAACAGGGGTTCGTATGGCTACACCTTC.

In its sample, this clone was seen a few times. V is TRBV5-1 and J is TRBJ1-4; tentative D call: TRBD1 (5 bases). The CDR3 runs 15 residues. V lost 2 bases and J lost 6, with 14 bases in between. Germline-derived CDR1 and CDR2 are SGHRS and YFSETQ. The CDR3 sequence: CASSFQGGSDEKLFF. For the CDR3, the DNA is TGCGCCAGCAGCTTTCAGGGCGGCTCGGATGAAAAACTGTTTTTT.

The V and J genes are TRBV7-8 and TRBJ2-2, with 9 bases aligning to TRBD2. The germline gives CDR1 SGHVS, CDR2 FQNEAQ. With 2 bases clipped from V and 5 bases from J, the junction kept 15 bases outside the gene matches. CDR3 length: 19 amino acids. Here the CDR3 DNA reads TGTGCCAGCAGCTTAACGGTTATCGCGGCTAGCGGGAAAACCGGGGAGCTGTTTTTT. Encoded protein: CASSLTVIAASGKTGELFF. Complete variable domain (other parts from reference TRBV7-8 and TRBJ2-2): GAGVSQSPRYKVAKRGQDVALRCDPISGHVSLFWYQQALGQGPEFLTYFQNEAQLDKSGLPSDRFFAERPEGSVSTLKIQRTQQEDSAVYLCASSLTVIAASGKTGELFFGEGSRLTVL.

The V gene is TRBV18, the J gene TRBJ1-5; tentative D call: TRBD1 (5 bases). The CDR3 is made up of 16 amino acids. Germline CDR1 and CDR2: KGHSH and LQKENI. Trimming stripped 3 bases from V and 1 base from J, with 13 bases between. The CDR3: CASSPPGGSSNQPQHF. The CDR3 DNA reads TGTGCCAGCTCACCTCCTGGGGGGTCAAGCAATCAGCCCCAGCATTTT.

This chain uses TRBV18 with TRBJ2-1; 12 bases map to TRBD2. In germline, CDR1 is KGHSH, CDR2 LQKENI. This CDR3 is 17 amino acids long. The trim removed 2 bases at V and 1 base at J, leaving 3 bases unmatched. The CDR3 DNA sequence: TGTGCCAGCTCACCAGGGACTAGCGGGCGGTCCTACAATGAGCAGTTCTTC. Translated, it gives CASSPGTSGRSYNEQFF.

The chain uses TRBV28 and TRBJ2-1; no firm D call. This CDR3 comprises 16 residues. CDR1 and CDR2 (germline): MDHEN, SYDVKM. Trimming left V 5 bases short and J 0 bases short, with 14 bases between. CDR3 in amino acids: CASSPRPIASYNEQFF. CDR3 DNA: TGTGCCAGCAGTCCCCGCCCGATAGCCTCCTACAATGAGCAGTTCTTC.

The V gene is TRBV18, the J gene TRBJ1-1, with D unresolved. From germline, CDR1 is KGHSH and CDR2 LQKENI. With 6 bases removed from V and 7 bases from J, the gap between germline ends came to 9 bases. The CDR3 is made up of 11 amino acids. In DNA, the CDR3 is TGTGCCAGCTCCCTTGGCAATGAAGCTTTCTTT. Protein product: CASSLGNEAFF. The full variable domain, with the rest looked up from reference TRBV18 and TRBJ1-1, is NAGVMQNPRHLVRRRGQEARLRCSPMKGHSHVYWYRQLPEEGLKFMVYLQKENIIDESGMPKERFSAEFPKEGPSILRIQQVVRGDSAAYFCASSLGNEAFFGQGTRLTVV.

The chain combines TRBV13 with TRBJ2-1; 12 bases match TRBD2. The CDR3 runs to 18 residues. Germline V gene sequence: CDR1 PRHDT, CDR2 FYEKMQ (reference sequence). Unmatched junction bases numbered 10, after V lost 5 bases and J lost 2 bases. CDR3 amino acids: CASSAQTSGSGAYNEQFF. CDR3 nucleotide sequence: TGTGCCAGCAGCGCACAGACTAGCGGGAGTGGTGCCTACAATGAGCAGTTCTTC. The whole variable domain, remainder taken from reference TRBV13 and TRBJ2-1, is AAGVIQSPRHLIKEKRETATLKCYPIPRHDTVYWYQQGPGQDPQFLISFYEKMQSDKGSIPDRFSAQQFSDYHSELNMSSLELGDSALYFCASSAQTSGSGAYNEQFFGPGTRLTVL.